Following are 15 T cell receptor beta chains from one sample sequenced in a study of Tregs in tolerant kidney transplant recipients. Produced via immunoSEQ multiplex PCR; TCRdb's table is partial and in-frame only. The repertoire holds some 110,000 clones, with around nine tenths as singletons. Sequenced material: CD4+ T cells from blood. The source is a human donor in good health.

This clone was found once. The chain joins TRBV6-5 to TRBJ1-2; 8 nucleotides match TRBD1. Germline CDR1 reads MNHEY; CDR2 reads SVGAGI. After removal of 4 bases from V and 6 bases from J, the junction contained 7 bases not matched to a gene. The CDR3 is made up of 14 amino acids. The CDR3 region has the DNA TGTGCCAGCAGTTTGACAGGGGAACGCCATGGCTACACCTTC. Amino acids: CASSLTGERHGYTF.

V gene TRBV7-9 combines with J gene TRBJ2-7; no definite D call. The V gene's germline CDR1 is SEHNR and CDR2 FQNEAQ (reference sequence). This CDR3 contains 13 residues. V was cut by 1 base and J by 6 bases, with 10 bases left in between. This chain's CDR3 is CASSLEQPREQYF. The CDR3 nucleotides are TGTGCCAGCAGCTTAGAGCAGCCCCGCGAGCAGTACTTC.

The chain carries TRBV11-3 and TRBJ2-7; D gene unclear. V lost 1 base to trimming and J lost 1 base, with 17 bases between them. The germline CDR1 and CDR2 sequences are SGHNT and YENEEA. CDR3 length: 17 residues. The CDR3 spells CASSLGTADERSYEQYF. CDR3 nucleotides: TGTGCCAGCAGCTTAGGGACGGCCGATGAGAGATCCTACGAGCAGTACTTC.

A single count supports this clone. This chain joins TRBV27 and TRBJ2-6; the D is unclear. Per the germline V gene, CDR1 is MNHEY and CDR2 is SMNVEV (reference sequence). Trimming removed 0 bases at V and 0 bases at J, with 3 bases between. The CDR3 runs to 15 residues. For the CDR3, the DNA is TGTGCCAGCAGTTTATCCATCTCTGGGGCCAACGTCCTGACTTTC. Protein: CASSLSISGANVLTF. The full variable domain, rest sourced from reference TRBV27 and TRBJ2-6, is EAQVTQNPRYLITVTGKKLTVTCSQNMNHEYMSWYRQDPGLGLRQIYYSMNVEVTDKGDVPEGYKVSRKEKRNFPLILESPSPNQTSLYFCASSLSISGANVLTFGAGSRLTVL.

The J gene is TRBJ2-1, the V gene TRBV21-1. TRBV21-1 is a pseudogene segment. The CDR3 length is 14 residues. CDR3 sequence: CASSIRTWENEQFF. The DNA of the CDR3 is TGTGCCAGCAGCATTCGGACCTGGGAAAATGAGCAGTTCTTC.

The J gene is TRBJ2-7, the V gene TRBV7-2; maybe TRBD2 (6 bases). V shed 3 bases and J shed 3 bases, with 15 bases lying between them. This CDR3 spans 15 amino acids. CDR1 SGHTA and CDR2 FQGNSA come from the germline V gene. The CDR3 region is CASSLEGLPGYEQYF. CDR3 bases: TGTGCCAGCAGCTTGGAGGGACTCCCTGGCTACGAGCAGTACTTC. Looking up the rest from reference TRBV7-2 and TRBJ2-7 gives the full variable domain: GAGVSQSPSNKVTEKGKDVELRCDPISGHTALYWYRQSLGQGLEFLIYFQGNSAPDKSGLPSDRFSAERTGGSVSTLTIQRTQQEDSAVYLCASSLEGLPGYEQYFGPGTRLTVT.

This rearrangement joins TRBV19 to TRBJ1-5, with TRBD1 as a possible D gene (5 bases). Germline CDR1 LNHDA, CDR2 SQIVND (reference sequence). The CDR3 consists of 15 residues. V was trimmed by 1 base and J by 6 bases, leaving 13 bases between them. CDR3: CASSIAQDKGQPQHF. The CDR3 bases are TGTGCCAGTAGTATAGCACAGGACAAAGGTCAGCCCCAGCATTTT.

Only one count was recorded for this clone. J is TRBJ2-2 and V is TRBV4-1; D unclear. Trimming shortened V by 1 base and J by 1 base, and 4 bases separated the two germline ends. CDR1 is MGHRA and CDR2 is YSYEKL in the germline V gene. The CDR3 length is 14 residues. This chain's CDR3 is CASSQVGNTGELFF. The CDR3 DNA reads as TGCGCCAGCAGCCAAGTCGGGAACACCGGGGAGCTGTTTTTT.

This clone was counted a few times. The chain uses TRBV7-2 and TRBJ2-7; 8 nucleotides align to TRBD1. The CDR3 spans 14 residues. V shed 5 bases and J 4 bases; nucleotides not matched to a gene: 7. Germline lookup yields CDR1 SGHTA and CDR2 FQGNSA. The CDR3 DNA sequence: TGTGCCAGCAGCCCACAGGGGGACCTGTACGAGCAGTACTTC. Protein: CASSPQGDLYEQYF. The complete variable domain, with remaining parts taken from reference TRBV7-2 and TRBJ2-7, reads GAGVSQSPSNKVTEKGKDVELRCDPISGHTALYWYRQSLGQGLEFLIYFQGNSAPDKSGLPSDRFSAERTGGSVSTLTIQRTQQEDSAVYLCASSPQGDLYEQYFGPGTRLTVT.

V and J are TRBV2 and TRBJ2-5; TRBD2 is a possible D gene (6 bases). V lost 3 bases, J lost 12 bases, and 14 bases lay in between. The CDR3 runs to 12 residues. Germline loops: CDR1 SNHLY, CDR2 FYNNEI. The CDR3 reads CASSEGAGGEYF. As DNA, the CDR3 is TGTGCCAGCAGTGAGGGCGCCGGGGGAGAGTACTTC.

CDR3 amino acids: CASRLVGEAFF. The CDR3, as DNA: TGTGCCAGCCGACTAGTGGGTGAAGCTTTCTTT. The gene calls are TRBV5-8 and TRBJ1-1; D is undetermined. Germline V gives CDR1 SGHTS, CDR2 YDEGEE. The CDR3 spans 11 residues. With 7 bases removed from V and 7 bases from J, the gap between germline ends came to 11 bases.

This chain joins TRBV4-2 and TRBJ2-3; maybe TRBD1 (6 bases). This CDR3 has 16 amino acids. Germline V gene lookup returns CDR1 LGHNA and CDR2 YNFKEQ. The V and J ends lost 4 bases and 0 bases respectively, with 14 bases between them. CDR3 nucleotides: TGTGCCAGCAGCCTACAGGGTGCCCTTAGCACAGATACGCAGTATTTT. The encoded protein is CASSLQGALSTDTQYF.

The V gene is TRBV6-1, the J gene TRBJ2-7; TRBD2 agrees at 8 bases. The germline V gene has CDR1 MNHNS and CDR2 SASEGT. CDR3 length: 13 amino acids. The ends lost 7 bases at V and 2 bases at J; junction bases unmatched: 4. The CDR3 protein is CASTLAGTYEQYF. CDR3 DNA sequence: TGTGCCAGCACCTTAGCGGGAACCTACGAGCAGTACTTC.

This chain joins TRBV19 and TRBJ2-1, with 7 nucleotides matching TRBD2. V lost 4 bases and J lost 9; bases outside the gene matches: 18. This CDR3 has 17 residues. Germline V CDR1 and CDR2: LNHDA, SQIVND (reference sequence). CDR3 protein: CASSRRPGLAVSSEQFF. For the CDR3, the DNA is TGTGCCAGTAGTAGGCGACCCGGGCTAGCGGTATCGAGTGAGCAGTTCTTC.

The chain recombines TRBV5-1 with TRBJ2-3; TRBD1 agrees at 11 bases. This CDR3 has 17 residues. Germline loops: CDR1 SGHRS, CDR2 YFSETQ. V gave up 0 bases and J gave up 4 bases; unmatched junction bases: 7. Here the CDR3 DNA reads TGCGCCAGCAGCTTGGGAGGAGGGGACAGGGGGTCAGATACGCAGTATTTT. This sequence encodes CASSLGGGDRGSDTQYF.